This record concerns one T cell receptor beta chain sequence. The specificity of this receptor is unknown. Base qualities are not at hand, and no much larger clone is one base apart. The data stem from a study of blood T cell repertoires in COVID-19 (dated by TCRdb to the early 2020s). Study-wide context: Samples from collaborators originated in the United States, Italy and Spain and spanned both the acute and convalescent phases of COVID-19. The material from the prospective study consisted of cDNA or gDNA derived from T cells, B-cell-depleted T cells, or PBMCs. The dataset comprised deeply sampled blood TCRbeta repertoires from subjects exposed to, actively infected with, or recovered from COVID-19. The repertoires were made available in a free public database intended to serve as a resource for research on the immune response to SARS-CoV-2. Samples were obtained from the ongoing ImmuneRACE study (first 160 participants) and from some 1,200 subjects provided by 6 global collaborators. Nearly every sample came with metadata listing a de-identified subject ID, COVID-19 status, age in years and sex. HLA class I and class II types, where available, came from metadata supplied by the sample provider rather than from assay-based typing.

Study-wide findings and limitations: How much clinical and demographic metadata was included differed by source and by participant, and the metadata was provided uncurated.

CDR1 and CDR2, looked up from the germline V gene (reference sequence), are WNHNN and SYGVQD. The cysteine opens and the phenylalanine closes a CDR3 of 16 amino acids. CDR3 DNA only is kept here, 48 bases in frame from base 1. V is cut back by 3 bases and J by 2 bases, with 2 bases in the junction unmatched. TCRbeta CDR3 regions were amplified from genomic DNA using the immunoSEQ Assay, a bias-controlled multiplex PCR. Per the source publication's procedure: The number of nucleated cells in each sample was estimated by amplification of reference gene primers within the assay. Sequence reads were collapsed and filtered to measure the absolute abundance of every unique TCRbeta CDR3 rearrangement. For each sample, productive Simpson clonality was calculated as the square root of Simpson's diversity index over productive rearrangements. Here the immuneACCESS table is served through TCRdb, limited to in-frame sequences with V and J called. Missing clones are a known gap in these copies; in checked studies unresolved V genes cover under half, and the rest lacks a known reason. V, J and clone size are taken as reported in that table, and D and trimming were inferred from the DNA itself. In all, the sample holds some 81,000 clones, and roughly 91% of those were seen once. The biggest ten clones account for 1% of the sample.

The collaborating institutions used their own protocols to collect whole blood in K2EDTA tubes. Collaborator samples were shipped for TCRbeta analysis as frozen whole blood, isolated PBMCs, or DNA extracted from either sample type. This chain is built from TRBV10-1 and TRBJ2-5, with 14 bases aligning to TRBD2. Sequenced: peripheral blood. This receptor was obtained from a woman in her forties or fifties in a cohort sampled during active COVID-19. The DNA reads as follows: TGCGCCAGCAGTGACGGACTAGCGGGAGGACAAGAGACCCAGTACTTC. Its protein is CASSDGLAGGQETQYF.